Included here is one T cell receptor beta chain sequence, with context. Its antigen is undetermined. The data originate from a study of T cell repertoires in cytomegalovirus infection. The wider study: A matching HLA type, together with CMV infection, was signaled by public TCR beta signatures. The study's findings and limits: Based on cumulative public TCR beta family frequency, carriers of CMV plus the relevant HLA were identified. The response measured ex vivo was dominated by TCR beta clonotypes (HLA-C-restricted and CMV-specific).

From the reads, TCRdb called clonotypes with MiXCR, one entry per CDR3 protein. The table lists 150,000 to 200,000 distinct CDR3 sequences, about a sixth of them singletons. CDR1 and CDR2 from the germline V gene are LGHNT and FRNRAP. The CDR3 has 19 amino acids. Trimming removed 0 bases from V and 5 bases from J; junction bases left unmatched: 15. The sequence came from a human donor in good health (CMV status not recorded). Some clones in this sample may be carry-over from other donors' samples. The chain employs TRBV12-5 and TRBJ2-1, with 8 bases fitting TRBD1. The sample taken for sequencing was CD8+ T cells from PBMCs. CDR3 protein: CASGLVLTGDTQENNEQFF. The CDR3 DNA is TGTGCTAGTGGTTTGGTACTGACAGGGGATACGCAAGAGAACAATGAGCAGTTCTTC. Full variable domain (rest looked up from reference TRBV12-5 and TRBJ2-1): DARVTQTPRHKVTEMGQEVTMRCQPILGHNTVFWYRQTMMQGLELLAYFRNRAPLDDSGMPKDRFSAEMPDATLATLKIQPSEPRDSAVYFCASGLVLTGDTQENNEQFFGPGTRLTVL.